This is a list of T cell receptor beta chains from one sample in a study of shared clonotypes between healthy human individuals. The assay was immunoSEQ multiplex PCR, and TCRdb's table has in-frame clones only and misses some. The sample yields under 550,000 clones, around 96% seen once. Sequenced: naive CD4+ T cells sorted from blood. These receptors originate from a woman aged 30 to 39 in good health. The CDR3 runs from the conserved cysteine through the conserved F or W. The D gene is left open where the match is weak. Size is stated for part of the rows, as once, few or many counts, or as a class when the clone is expanded.

CDR3nt	CDR3aa	j_gene	abundance	d_gene	len	v_gene
TGCGCCAGCAGCGTAGCTAGCGGGAGTTACGAGCAGTACTTC	CASSVASGSYEQYF	TRBJ2-7	-	TRBD2	14	TRBV5-1
TGTGCCAGCAGCTTACTAGCGGGAGATACGCAGTATTTT	CASSLLAGDTQYF	TRBJ2-3	-	TRBD2	13	TRBV11-1
TGTGCCAGTAGTCGACAGGGGGACCGTGCTGAGCAGTACTTC	CASSRQGDRAEQYF	TRBJ2-7	-	TRBD1	14	TRBV19
TGTGCCAGCAGCTCACTCATGACACCCGGAACCCCTATGAACACTGAAGCTTTCTTT	CASSSLMTPGTPMNTEAFF	TRBJ1-1	-	-	19	TRBV11-2
TGTGCCAGCAGTCCCCCGGGGGGCTTCGGAAAACTGTTTTTT	CASSPPGGFGKLFF	TRBJ1-4	-	-	14	TRBV28
TGTGCCACCAGCAGAGATCCCCAGGTGAACACTGAAGCTTTCTTT	CATSRDPQVNTEAFF	TRBJ1-1	-	-	15	TRBV15
TGTGCCAGCCGAGCGGGACTGATTGAAGCTTTCTTT	CASRAGLIEAFF	TRBJ1-1	-	-	12	TRBV2
TGTGCCAGCACACCGTTGGGGGGGGTTTACTACGAGCAGTACTTC	CASTPLGGVYYEQYF	TRBJ2-7	-	TRBD2	15	TRBV6-5
TGTGCCAGCGCTTTAAGTAACAATGAGCAGTTCTTC	CASALSNNEQFF	TRBJ2-1	-	-	12	TRBV28
TGTGCCAGCTACTGGGACCATAATTACGAGCAGTACTTC	CASYWDHNYEQYF	TRBJ2-7	-	-	13	TRBV6-1
TGCGCCAGCAGCCTCGATGGGGATACTGAAGCTTTCTTT	CASSLDGDTEAFF	TRBJ1-1	-	-	13	TRBV5-1
TGTGCCAGCAGCTTGGCGTGGCGGGACTACGAGCAGTACTTC	CASSLAWRDYEQYF	TRBJ2-7	-	-	14	TRBV11-2
TGTGCCAGCAGCTTAGCGCTAGGATATGGCTACACCTTC	CASSLALGYGYTF	TRBJ1-2	-	-	13	TRBV7-8
TGTGCCAGCAGACCAGCGGGGTTGGGGGCTGGCTATGGCTACACCTTC	CASRPAGLGAGYGYTF	TRBJ1-2	-	-	16	TRBV28
TGTGCCAGCAGCCCCGCTGGGGCGGACGAGCAGTACTTC	CASSPAGADEQYF	TRBJ2-7	-	-	13	TRBV14
TGCAGCGTCCGGGAGGGCCGGTACGAGCAGTACTTC	CSVREGRYEQYF	TRBJ2-7	-	TRBD2	12	TRBV29-1
TGTGCCAGCAGCCTTAGCGGAGGCTTCACAGATACGCAGTATTTT	CASSLSGGFTDTQYF	TRBJ2-3	-	-	15	TRBV9
TGTGCCAGCAGTGTAGAGGGGAGCTACGAGCAGTACTTC	CASSVEGSYEQYF	TRBJ2-7	-	-	13	TRBV6-1
TGTGCCATCAGTGATGGGACTAGCGGGAGTATTGAGCAGTTCTTC	CAISDGTSGSIEQFF	TRBJ2-1	-	TRBD2	15	TRBV10-3
TGTGCCTGGTGTCGGGACACCCCCTACGAGCAGTACTTC	CAWCRDTPYEQYF	TRBJ2-7	-	-	13	TRBV30
TGTGCCAGCAGCTTGGTGGGAGGGAACCCCTACGAGCAGTACTTC	CASSLVGGNPYEQYF	TRBJ2-7	once	TRBD2	15	TRBV5-8
TGTGCCAGCAGCCGGAGACAGGGGGCGCGGGACGAGCAGTACTTC	CASSRRQGARDEQYF	TRBJ2-7	-	TRBD1	15	TRBV28
TGTGCCAGCAGCTCCGGAGTGGGGACGTTCGAGGAGCAGTACTTC	CASSSGVGTFEEQYF	TRBJ2-7	-	-	15	TRBV11-2
TGTGCCAGCAGCCTACAGCCTACCCACAATGAGCAGTTCTTC	CASSLQPTHNEQFF	TRBJ2-1	-	-	14	TRBV7-2
TGTGCCAGCAGCTTATACTCAGAGAGGCGGCAGTACTTC	CASSLYSERRQYF	TRBJ2-7	-	-	13	TRBV4-2
TGTGCCAGCGTTCAGGGACAGGGGGCAGATCAGCCCCAGCATTTT	CASVQGQGADQPQHF	TRBJ1-5	-	TRBD1	15	TRBV6-1
TGTGCCAGTAGTGGCCGTTCAAATGAAAAACTGTTTTTT	CASSGRSNEKLFF	TRBJ1-4	-	-	13	TRBV19
TGTGCCAGCAGCTTATTTGGACAGGTCTCTGGAAACACCATATATTTT	CASSLFGQVSGNTIYF	TRBJ1-3	-	TRBD1	16	TRBV7-4
TGTGCCAGCAGCTTAAGCACATATCCACCGGGACTAGCGGGAGGGCCCTACGAGCAGTACTTC	CASSLSTYPPGLAGGPYEQYF	TRBJ2-7	-	TRBD2	21	TRBV7-8
TGTGCCAGCAGCCGGACCTACGAGCAGTACTTC	CASSRTYEQYF	TRBJ2-7	-	-	11	TRBV14
TGCGCCAGCAGCTGGGGGGACGACCGAGCGGGGAACGAGCAGTACTTC	CASSWGDDRAGNEQYF	TRBJ2-7	-	TRBD2	16	TRBV5-1
TGTGCCAGCAGCCAAACTAGCGGGACGGGAGTGGAGACCCAGTACTTC	CASSQTSGTGVETQYF	TRBJ2-5	once	TRBD2	16	TRBV25-1
TGTGCCAGCAGCTTAGGCCGAGTTTACGAGCAGTACTTC	CASSLGRVYEQYF	TRBJ2-7	-	-	13	TRBV11-2
TGTGCCAGCAGTCCCCCGATAGGGACTGGGGCCAACGTCCTGACTTTC	CASSPPIGTGANVLTF	TRBJ2-6	-	-	16	TRBV28
TGCGCCAGCAGGGGACAGGGCGAAGAAAAAGCTTTCTTT	CASRGQGEEKAFF	TRBJ1-1	-	TRBD1	13	TRBV5-1
TGTGCCAGCGCGGGACTAGCGGGAGTTCGCGACAGCGAGCAGTACTTC	CASAGLAGVRDSEQYF	TRBJ2-7	-	TRBD2	16	TRBV25-1
TGTGCCAGCAGTTTATTAGGGCAAGGCACAGATACGCAGTATTTT	CASSLLGQGTDTQYF	TRBJ2-3	-	-	15	TRBV28
TGTGCCAGCAGTGGGGGGGTAGCGGGCTACGAGCAGTACTTC	CASSGGVAGYEQYF	TRBJ2-7	-	TRBD2	14	TRBV2
TGTGCCAGCAGTTACGAGGGGGCGAACACCGGGGAGCTGTTTTTT	CASSYEGANTGELFF	TRBJ2-2	-	-	15	TRBV6-6
TGTGCCAGCAGCCCGCCCGGCAGACCCTACGAGCAGTACTTC	CASSPPGRPYEQYF	TRBJ2-7	-	-	14	TRBV6-6
TGTGCCAGCAGCTTCGGGACTACGAACACCGGGGAGCTGTTTTTT	CASSFGTTNTGELFF	TRBJ2-2	-	TRBD2	15	TRBV5-4
TGCGCCAGCAGCTTGCCCGTACAGGGCCTGAGGGTGAACACTGAAGCTTTCTTT	CASSLPVQGLRVNTEAFF	TRBJ1-1	-	-	18	TRBV5-1
TGCGCCAGCAGCGACCCGGGACTAGCCATTTCCCCCTACAATGAGCAGTTCTTC	CASSDPGLAISPYNEQFF	TRBJ2-1	-	TRBD2	18	TRBV10-2
TGTGCCAGCAGCTTTGTTTCTGAAAAACTGTTTTTT	CASSFVSEKLFF	TRBJ1-4	-	-	12	TRBV5-5
TGTGCCAGCTCACCACAAATTAGGACAGGGGGACTTTGGGGAGATCAGCCCCAGCATTTT	CASSPQIRTGGLWGDQPQHF	TRBJ1-5	-	TRBD1	20	TRBV18
TGTGCCAGCAGTCCCGAGGGGGGCTTCTATAGCAATCAGCCCCAGCATTTT	CASSPEGGFYSNQPQHF	TRBJ1-5	-	-	17	TRBV27
TGCGCCAGCAGCTTATCGGTGCGCAATGAGCAGTTCTTC	CASSLSVRNEQFF	TRBJ2-1	-	-	13	TRBV5-1
TGCAGTGCTAGAATGGGGGAGCAGTTCTTC	CSARMGEQFF	TRBJ2-1	once	-	10	TRBV20-1
TGCGCCAGCAGCTTAGGCAGCCAAGAGACCCAGTACTTC	CASSLGSQETQYF	TRBJ2-5	-	-	13	TRBV5-1
TGTGCCAGCAGTCGCAACTTAGGGGGGGCCAACGTCCTGACTTTC	CASSRNLGGANVLTF	TRBJ2-6	once	-	15	TRBV6-5
TGCGCCAGCAGCTTGGTAGCGGGAGGGTCGAGCTCCTACAATGAGCAGTTCTTC	CASSLVAGGSSSYNEQFF	TRBJ2-1	-	TRBD2	18	TRBV5-1
TGTGCCATCAGTGTTTCGACGGGGGCTCCCTACAATGAGCAGTTCTTC	CAISVSTGAPYNEQFF	TRBJ2-1	-	-	16	TRBV10-3
TGTGCCACCAGCAGGGCCGGGACACGCCTCTACGAGCAGTACTTC	CATSRAGTRLYEQYF	TRBJ2-7	-	-	15	TRBV15
TGTGCCAGTAGTAGACTAGCGGGGAGCTCCTACGAGCAGTACTTC	CASSRLAGSSYEQYF	TRBJ2-7	once	TRBD2	15	TRBV19
TGTGCCAGCAGTTTGCCCCCCGGGACGAACAAGGGCGAGCAGTACTTC	CASSLPPGTNKGEQYF	TRBJ2-7	-	-	16	TRBV28
TGTGCCAGCAGCTCACAGGGGTGGAACACTGAAGCTTTCTTT	CASSSQGWNTEAFF	TRBJ1-1	-	TRBD1	14	TRBV11-2
TGTGCCAGTCCGGGAGGAGACTCTGGAAACACCATATATTTT	CASPGGDSGNTIYF	TRBJ1-3	-	-	14	TRBV9
TGTGCCAGCAGCCAATCCTGGGTCGCGGAGGAAAAACTGTTTTTT	CASSQSWVAEEKLFF	TRBJ1-4	-	-	15	TRBV16